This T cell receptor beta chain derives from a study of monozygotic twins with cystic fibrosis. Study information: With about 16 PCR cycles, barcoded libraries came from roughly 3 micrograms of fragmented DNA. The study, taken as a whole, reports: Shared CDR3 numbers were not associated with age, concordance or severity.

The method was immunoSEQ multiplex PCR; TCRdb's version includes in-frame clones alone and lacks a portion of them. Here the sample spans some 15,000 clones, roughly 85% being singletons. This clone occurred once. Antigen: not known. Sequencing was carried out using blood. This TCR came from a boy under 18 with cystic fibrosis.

The CDR3 here is CASSQGLAVYNEQFF. In DNA form, the CDR3 reads TGCGCCAGCAGCCAAGGACTAGCGGTTTACAATGAGCAGTTCTTC. The chain recombines TRBV4-1 with TRBJ2-1; 9 bases line up with TRBD2. Trimming removed 1 base from V and 4 bases from J; junction bases left unmatched: 2. Germline CDR1 is MGHRA and CDR2 is YSYEKL. This CDR3 is built from 15 residues.